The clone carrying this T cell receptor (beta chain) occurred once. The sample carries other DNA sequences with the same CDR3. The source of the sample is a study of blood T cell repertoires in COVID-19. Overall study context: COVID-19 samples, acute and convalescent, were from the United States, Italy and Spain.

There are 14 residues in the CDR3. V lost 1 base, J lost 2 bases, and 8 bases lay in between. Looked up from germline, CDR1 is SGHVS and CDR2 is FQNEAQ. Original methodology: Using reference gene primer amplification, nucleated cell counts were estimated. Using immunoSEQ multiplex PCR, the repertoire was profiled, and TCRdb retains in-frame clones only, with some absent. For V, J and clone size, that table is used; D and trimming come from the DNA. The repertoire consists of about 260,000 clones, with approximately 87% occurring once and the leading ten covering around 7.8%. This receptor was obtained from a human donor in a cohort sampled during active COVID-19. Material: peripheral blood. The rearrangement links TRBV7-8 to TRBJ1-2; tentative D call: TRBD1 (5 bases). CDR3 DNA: TGTGCCAGCAGCTTAGGGGGGAGGAACTATGGCTACACCTTC. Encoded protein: CASSLGGRNYGYTF.